This TCR beta chain was captured in a study of T cell repertoires in cytomegalovirus infection. Looking at the study overall: Signatures in public TCR beta sequences pointed to both CMV infection and matching HLA type. Whole-study results and caveats: In two of eight donors, the top clonotype was HLA-C-restricted CMV-specific. People with CMV and the relevant HLA were identified by cumulative public TCR beta family frequency.

This clonotype occurred many times. Its antigen is not known. The CDR3 is made up of 19 amino acids. The ends were cut back, 1 base at V and 0 bases at J, with 18 bases in the middle. CDR1 is KGHDR and CDR2 is SFDVKD in the germline V gene. One entry per CDR3 protein, called by TCRdb with MiXCR from the reads. Of fewer than 200,000 distinct CDR3 sequences in the sample, around 15% were seen once. Sequenced: PBMCs. The chain uses TRBV24-1 and TRBJ2-1; D assignment may be TRBD1 or TRBD2 (5 bases each). The sequence came from a human donor in good health (CMV status not recorded). Some clones in this sample may be carry-over from other donors' samples. The CDR3 sequence is CATSDFPRGSLSSYNEQFF. As DNA, the CDR3 is TGTGCCACCAGTGATTTTCCGAGGGGCTCGCTTAGCTCCTACAATGAGCAGTTCTTC.